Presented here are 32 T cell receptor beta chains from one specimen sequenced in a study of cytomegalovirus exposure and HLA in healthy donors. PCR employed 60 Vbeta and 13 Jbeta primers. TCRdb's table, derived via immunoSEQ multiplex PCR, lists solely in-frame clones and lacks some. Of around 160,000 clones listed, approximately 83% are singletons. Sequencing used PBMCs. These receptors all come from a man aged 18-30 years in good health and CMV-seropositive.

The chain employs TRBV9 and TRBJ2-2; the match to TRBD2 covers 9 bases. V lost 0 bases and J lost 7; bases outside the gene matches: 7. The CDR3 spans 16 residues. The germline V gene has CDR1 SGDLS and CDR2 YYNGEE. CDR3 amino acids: CASSVGGGGAVGELFF. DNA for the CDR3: TGTGCCAGCAGCGTAGGGGGCGGGGGGGCCGTCGGGGAGCTGTTTTTT. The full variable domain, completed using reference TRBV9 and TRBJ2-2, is DSGVTQTPKHLITATGQRVTLRCSPRSGDLSVYWYQQSLDQGLQFLIQYYNGEERAKGNILERFSAQQFPDLHSELNLSSLELGDSALYFCASSVGGGGAVGELFFGEGSRLTVL.

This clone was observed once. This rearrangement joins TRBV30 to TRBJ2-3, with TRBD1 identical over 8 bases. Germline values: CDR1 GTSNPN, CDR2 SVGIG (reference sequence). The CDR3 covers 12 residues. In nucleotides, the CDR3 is TGTGCTTCGGACAGGGTCACAGATACGCAGTATTTT. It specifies CASDRVTDTQYF. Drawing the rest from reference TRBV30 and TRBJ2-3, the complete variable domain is SQTIHQWPATLVQPVGSPLSLECTVEGTSNPNLYWYRQAAGRGLQLLFYSVGIGQISSEVPQNLSASRPQDRQFILSSKKLLLSDSGFYLCASDRVTDTQYFGPGTRLTVL.

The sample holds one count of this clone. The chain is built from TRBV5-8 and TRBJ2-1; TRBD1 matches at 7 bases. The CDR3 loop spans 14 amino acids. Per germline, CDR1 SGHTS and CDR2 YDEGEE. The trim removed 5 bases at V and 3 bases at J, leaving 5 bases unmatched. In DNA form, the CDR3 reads TGTGCCAGCAGTAAAGGACAGGTCTACAATGAGCAGTTCTTC. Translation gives CASSKGQVYNEQFF.

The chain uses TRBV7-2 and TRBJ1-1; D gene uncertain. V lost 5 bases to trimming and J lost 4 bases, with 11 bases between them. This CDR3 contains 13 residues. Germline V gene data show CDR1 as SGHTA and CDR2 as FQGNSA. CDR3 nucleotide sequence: TGTGCCAGCAGCATAATACGGGGCACTGAAGCTTTCTTT. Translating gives CASSIIRGTEAFF.

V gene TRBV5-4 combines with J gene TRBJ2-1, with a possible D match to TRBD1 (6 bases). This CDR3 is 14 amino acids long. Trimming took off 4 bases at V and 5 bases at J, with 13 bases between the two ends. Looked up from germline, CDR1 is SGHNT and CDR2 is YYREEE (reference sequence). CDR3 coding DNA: TGTGCCAGCAGCGGTAAGGACAGAGACAATGAGCAGTTCTTC. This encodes CASSGKDRDNEQFF.

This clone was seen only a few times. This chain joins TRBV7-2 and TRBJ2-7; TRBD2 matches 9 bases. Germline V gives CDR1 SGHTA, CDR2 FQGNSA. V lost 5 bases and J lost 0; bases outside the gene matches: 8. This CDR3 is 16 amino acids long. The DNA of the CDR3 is TGTGCCAGCAGCCGCATAAGCGGGGGGCTCTCCTACGAGCAGTACTTC. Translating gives CASSRISGGLSYEQYF.

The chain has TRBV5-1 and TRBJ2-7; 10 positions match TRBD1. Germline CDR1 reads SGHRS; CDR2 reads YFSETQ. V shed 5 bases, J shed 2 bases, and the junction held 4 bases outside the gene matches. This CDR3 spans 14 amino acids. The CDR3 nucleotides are TGCGCCAGCAGTCAAGGACAGGGGGCCTACGAGCAGTACTTC. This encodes CASSQGQGAYEQYF.

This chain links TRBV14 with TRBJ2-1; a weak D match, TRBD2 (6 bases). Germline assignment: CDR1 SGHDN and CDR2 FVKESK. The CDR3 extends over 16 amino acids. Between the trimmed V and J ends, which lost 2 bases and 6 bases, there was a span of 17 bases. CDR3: CASSQPGLIRFNEQFF. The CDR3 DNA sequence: TGTGCCAGCAGCCAACCGGGACTGATTCGATTCAATGAGCAGTTCTTC.

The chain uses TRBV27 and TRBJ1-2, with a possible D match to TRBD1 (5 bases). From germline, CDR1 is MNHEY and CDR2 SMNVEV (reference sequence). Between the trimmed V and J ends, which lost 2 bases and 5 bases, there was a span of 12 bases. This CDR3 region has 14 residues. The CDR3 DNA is TGTGCCAGCAGTTTACGCGGGACGTTATATGGCTACACCTTC. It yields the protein CASSLRGTLYGYTF.

CDR3 bases: TGTGCCAGCAGCCAAGGGGGCACAGATACGCAGTATTTT. Translation: CASSQGGTDTQYF. The genes are TRBV6-5 and TRBJ2-3, with D maybe TRBD1 (5 bases). Germline V gene data show CDR1 as MNHEY and CDR2 as SVGAGI. V was shortened by 6 bases and J by 1 base, with 8 bases between the two germline ends. The CDR3 sequence is 13 residues long.

This CDR3 is CASSQMGTVYEQYF. DNA of the CDR3: TGTGCCAGCAGCCAAATGGGGACAGTTTACGAGCAGTACTTC. The J gene is TRBJ2-7, the V gene TRBV7-8, with 7 bases matching TRBD1. The CDR3 loop spans 14 amino acids. After removal of 5 bases from V and 4 bases from J, the junction contained 8 bases not matched to a gene. The V gene's germline CDR1 is SGHVS and CDR2 FQNEAQ.

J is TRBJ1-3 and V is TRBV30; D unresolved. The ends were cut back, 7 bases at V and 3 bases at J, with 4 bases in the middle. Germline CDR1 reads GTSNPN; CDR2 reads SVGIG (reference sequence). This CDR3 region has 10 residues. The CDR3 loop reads CAYSGNTIYF. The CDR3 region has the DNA TGTGCCTACAGTGGAAACACCATATATTTT.

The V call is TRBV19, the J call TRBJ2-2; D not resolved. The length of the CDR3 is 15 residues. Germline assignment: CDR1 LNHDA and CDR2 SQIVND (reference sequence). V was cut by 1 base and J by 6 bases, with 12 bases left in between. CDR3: CASSIVAGLSGELFF. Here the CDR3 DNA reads TGTGCCAGTAGTATAGTGGCTGGGCTATCCGGGGAGCTGTTTTTT.

CDR3 sequence: CASNFPPYSNQPQHF. In nucleotides, the CDR3 is TGTGCCAGTAACTTCCCCCCTTATAGCAATCAGCCCCAGCATTTT. The genes are TRBV19 and TRBJ1-5; D ambiguous. Trimming took off 7 bases at V and 0 bases at J, with 13 bases between the two ends. Germline V gives CDR1 LNHDA, CDR2 SQIVND (reference sequence). CDR3 length: 15 amino acids.

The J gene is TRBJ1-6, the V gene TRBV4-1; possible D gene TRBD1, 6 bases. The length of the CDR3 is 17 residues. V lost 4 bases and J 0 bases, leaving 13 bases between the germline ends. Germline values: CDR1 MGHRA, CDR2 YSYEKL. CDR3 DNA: TGCGCCAGCAGCCCAGGACAGTGGAGCTCCTATAATTCACCCCTCCACTTT. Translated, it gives CASSPGQWSSYNSPLHF.

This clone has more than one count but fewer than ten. CDR3 residues: CASSTQGDEKLFF. The CDR3, as DNA: TGTGCCAGCAGCACACAGGGGGATGAAAAACTGTTTTTT. The chain carries TRBV7-9 and TRBJ1-4; 8 bases align to TRBD1. The germline V gene has CDR1 SEHNR and CDR2 FQNEAQ (reference sequence). V was pared by 5 bases and J by 6 bases, with 2 bases of the junction left unmatched. The CDR3 has 13 residues.

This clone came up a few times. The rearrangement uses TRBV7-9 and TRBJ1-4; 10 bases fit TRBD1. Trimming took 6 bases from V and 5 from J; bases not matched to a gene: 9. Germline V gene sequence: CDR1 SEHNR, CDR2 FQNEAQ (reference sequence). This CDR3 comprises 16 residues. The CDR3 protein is CASSFQVGQGNEKLFF. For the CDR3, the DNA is TGTGCCAGCAGTTTTCAAGTGGGACAGGGGAATGAAAAACTGTTTTTT.

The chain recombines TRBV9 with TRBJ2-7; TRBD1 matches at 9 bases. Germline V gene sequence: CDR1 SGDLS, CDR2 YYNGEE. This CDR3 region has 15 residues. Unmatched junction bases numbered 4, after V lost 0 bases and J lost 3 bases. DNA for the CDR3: TGTGCCAGCAGCGTAGAGGACAGGGGCCTCTACGAGCAGTACTTC. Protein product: CASSVEDRGLYEQYF.

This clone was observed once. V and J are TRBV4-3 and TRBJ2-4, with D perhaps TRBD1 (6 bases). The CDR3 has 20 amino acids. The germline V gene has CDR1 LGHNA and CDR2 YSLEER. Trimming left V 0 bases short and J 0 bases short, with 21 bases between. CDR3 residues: CASSQETTGSAGIAKNIQYF. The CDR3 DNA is TGCGCCAGCAGCCAAGAAACAACAGGGTCGGCTGGGATAGCCAAAAACATTCAGTACTTC.

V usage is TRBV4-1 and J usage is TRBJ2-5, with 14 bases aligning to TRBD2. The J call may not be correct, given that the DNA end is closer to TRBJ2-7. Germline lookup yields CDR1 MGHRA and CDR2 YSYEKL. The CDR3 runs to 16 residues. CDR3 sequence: CASSQGLGLAGGEQYF. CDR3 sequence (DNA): TGCGCCAGCAGCCAAGGTCTTGGACTAGCGGGGGGCGAGCAGTACTTC.

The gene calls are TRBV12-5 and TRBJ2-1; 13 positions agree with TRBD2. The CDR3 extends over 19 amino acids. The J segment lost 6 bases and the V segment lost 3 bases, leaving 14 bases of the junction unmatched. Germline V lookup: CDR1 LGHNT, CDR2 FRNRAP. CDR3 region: CASGFLLTSGGPRCNEQFF. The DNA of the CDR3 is TGTGCTAGTGGTTTCCTCCTGACTAGCGGGGGGCCAAGATGCAATGAGCAGTTCTTC.

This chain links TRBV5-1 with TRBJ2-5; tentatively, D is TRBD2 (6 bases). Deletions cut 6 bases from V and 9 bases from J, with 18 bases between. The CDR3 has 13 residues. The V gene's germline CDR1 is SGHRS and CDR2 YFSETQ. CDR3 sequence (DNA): TGCGCCAGCACCGAGGCGGGGTCCGGGGCCCAGTACTTC. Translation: CASTEAGSGAQYF.

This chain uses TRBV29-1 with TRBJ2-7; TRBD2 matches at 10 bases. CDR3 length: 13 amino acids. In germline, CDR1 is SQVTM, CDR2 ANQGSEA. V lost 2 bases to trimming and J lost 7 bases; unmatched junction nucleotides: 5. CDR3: CSVESKLAGEQYF. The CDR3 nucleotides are TGCAGCGTTGAAAGTAAACTAGCGGGAGAGCAGTACTTC.

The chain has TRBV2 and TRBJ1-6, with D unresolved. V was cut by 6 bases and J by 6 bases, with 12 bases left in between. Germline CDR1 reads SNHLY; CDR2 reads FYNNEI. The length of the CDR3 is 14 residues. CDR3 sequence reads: CASRMEGFNSPLHF. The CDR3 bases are TGTGCCAGCAGAATGGAGGGCTTTAATTCACCCCTCCACTTT.

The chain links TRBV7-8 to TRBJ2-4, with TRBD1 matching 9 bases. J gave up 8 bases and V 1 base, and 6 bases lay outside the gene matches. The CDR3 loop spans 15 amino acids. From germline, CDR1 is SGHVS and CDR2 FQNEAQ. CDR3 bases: TGTGCCAGCAGCTTAGGGTCGGACAGGGGTCACATTCAGTACTTC. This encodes CASSLGSDRGHIQYF. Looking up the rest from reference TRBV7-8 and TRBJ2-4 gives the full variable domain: GAGVSQSPRYKVAKRGQDVALRCDPISGHVSLFWYQQALGQGPEFLTYFQNEAQLDKSGLPSDRFFAERPEGSVSTLKIQRTQQEDSAVYLCASSLGSDRGHIQYFGAGTRLSVL.

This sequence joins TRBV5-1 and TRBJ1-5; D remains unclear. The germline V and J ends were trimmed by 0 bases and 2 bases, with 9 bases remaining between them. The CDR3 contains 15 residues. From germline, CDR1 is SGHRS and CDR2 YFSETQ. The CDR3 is CASSLGPEGNQPQHF. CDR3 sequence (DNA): TGCGCCAGCAGCTTGGGGCCAGAAGGCAATCAGCCCCAGCATTTT.

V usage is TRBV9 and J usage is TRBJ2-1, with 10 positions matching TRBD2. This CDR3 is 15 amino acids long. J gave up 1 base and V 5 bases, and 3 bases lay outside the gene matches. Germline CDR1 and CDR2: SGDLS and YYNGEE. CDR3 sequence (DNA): TGTGCCAGCAGTATAGCGGGGGGTTCCTACAATGAGCAGTTCTTC. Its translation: CASSIAGGSYNEQFF.

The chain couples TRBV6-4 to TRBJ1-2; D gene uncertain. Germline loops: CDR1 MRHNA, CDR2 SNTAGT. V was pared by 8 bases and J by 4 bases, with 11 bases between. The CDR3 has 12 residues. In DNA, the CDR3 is TGTGCCAGCTTACACCCCCTCTATGGCTACACCTTC. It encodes CASLHPLYGYTF.

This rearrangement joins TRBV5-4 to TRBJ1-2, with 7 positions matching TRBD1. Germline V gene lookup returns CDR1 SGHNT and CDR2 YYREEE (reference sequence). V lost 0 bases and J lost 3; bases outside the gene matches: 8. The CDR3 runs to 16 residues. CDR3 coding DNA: TGTGCCAGCAGCTTGGGTGGGACAAGGGGGCACTATGGCTACACCTTC. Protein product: CASSLGGTRGHYGYTF.

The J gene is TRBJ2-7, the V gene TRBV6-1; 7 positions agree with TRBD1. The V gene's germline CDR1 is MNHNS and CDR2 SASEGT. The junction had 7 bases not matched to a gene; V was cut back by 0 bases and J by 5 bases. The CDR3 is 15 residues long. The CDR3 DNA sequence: TGTGCCAGCAGTGAAGCGACAGGGAGCTACCACGAGCAGTACTTC. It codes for CASSEATGSYHEQYF.

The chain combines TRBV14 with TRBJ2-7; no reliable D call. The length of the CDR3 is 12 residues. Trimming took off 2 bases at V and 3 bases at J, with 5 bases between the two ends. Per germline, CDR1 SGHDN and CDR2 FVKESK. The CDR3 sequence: CASSQILYEQYF. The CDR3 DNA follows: TGTGCCAGCAGCCAAATCCTCTACGAGCAGTACTTC.

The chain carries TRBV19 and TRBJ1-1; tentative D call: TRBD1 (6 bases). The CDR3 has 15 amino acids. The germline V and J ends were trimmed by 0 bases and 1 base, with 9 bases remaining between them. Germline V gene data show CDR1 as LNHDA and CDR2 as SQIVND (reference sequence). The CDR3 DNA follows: TGTGCCAGTAGTATAGACCCACAGGGGAACACTGAAGCTTTCTTT. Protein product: CASSIDPQGNTEAFF.